The 31 T cell receptor beta chains in this list originate from one sample, sequenced in a study of Ad26.COV2.S vaccination and SARS-CoV-2 variants. Treatment denoted: roughly 20 received Ad26.COV2.S at low or high dose, single or two shots; several received placebo; per-sample allocation not given. Day 63 after the first vaccine or placebo injection was the time point for sampling. Method: immunoSEQ multiplex PCR; TCRdb's copy keeps in-frame clones and lacks some. The repertoire holds around 400,000 clones, with roughly 90% as singletons. The sequences come from peripheral blood, collected in a trial of Ad26.COV2.S vaccine versus placebo. These TCRs come from a person between 18 and 65 years old who received the Ad26.COV2.S COVID-19 vaccine or a placebo.

CDR3 DNA: TGCGCCAGCAGCTTGGTTCTGGAGGGTGGGGAGCTGTTTTTT. This gives the protein CASSLVLEGGELFF. The rearrangement joins TRBV5-1 to TRBJ2-2, with a possible D match to TRBD2 (6 bases). This CDR3 region has 14 residues. From germline, CDR1 is SGHRS and CDR2 YFSETQ. V dropped 0 bases and J dropped 8 bases, with 11 bases sitting between them.

This chain connects TRBV28 to TRBJ2-7; tentatively, D is TRBD1 or TRBD2 (6 bases each). This CDR3 comprises 14 residues. Germline CDR1 reads MDHEN; CDR2 reads SYDVKM. V gave up 5 bases and J gave up 5 bases, with 16 bases separating them. CDR3 nucleotide sequence: TGTGCCAGCAGTAACCGGGACACGGGAGACGAGCAGTACTTC. Translated: CASSNRDTGDEQYF.

This clone was observed a few times. The chain couples TRBV28 to TRBJ1-6, with 8 bases that match TRBD1. CDR1 is MDHEN, CDR2 SYDVKM, per germline. The junction had 5 bases not matched to a gene; V was cut back by 6 bases and J by 7 bases. This CDR3 has 14 amino acids. The CDR3 nucleotides read TGTGCCAGCAGGAGACAGGGGAGCAATTCACCCCTCCACTTT. Translation gives CASRRQGSNSPLHF.

This clone was seen once. V and J are TRBV4-1 and TRBJ2-5, with D possibly being TRBD1 (5 bases). Germline loops: CDR1 MGHRA, CDR2 YSYEKL. The germline V and J ends were trimmed by 1 base and 3 bases, with 15 bases remaining between them. The CDR3 consists of 16 residues. The CDR3 DNA reads TGCGCCAGCAGCCAAGTGGCAGGGTCCGCGGAAGAGACCCAGTACTTC. Protein: CASSQVAGSAEETQYF.

The chain links TRBV11-3 to TRBJ2-2; D perhaps matches TRBD2 (5 bases). The CDR3 has 16 residues. CDR1 and CDR2 from the germline V gene are SGHNT and YENEEA. V shed 5 bases and J shed 5 bases, with 18 bases lying between them. CDR3 amino acids: CASSRNVGSGTGELFF. CDR3 coding DNA: TGTGCCAGCAGCCGTAATGTGGGGAGTGGAACCGGGGAGCTGTTTTTT.

The CDR3 bases are TGTGCCAGCAGTCCCCTCTTGGGGGACTCTGGGGCCAACGTCCTGACTTTC. This codes for CASSPLLGDSGANVLTF. This chain joins TRBV25-1 and TRBJ2-6; either TRBD1 or TRBD2 may supply D (5 bases each). Per the germline V gene, CDR1 is MGHDK and CDR2 is SYGVNS. The CDR3 consists of 17 residues. Trimming pared 5 bases from V and 0 bases from J, leaving 14 bases between.

The chain has TRBV11-3 and TRBJ2-2, with TRBD2 matching 7 bases. CDR3 length equals 15 residues. V lost 5 bases and J lost 5; bases outside the gene matches: 8. Germline V gives CDR1 SGHNT, CDR2 YENEEA. CDR3 nucleotides: TGTGCCAGCAGCCCGGCGGGTAGCGGGACCGGGGAGCTGTTTTTT. This encodes CASSPAGSGTGELFF.

The chain combines TRBV3-1 (or the pseudogene TRBV3-2) with TRBJ1-1, with unresolved D. The CDR3 covers 17 residues. The V gene's germline CDR1 is LGHDT and CDR2 YNNKEL (reference sequence). V lost 3 bases and J lost 3, with 20 bases in between. CDR3: CASSQTRGPGRDTEAFF. The CDR3 coding sequence is TGTGCCAGCAGCCAGACGCGTGGGCCCGGGCGGGACACTGAAGCTTTCTTT.

The V gene is TRBV9, the J gene TRBJ1-1; the D is unclear. This CDR3 spans 13 amino acids. Deletions cut 0 bases from V and 3 bases from J, with 6 bases between. Looked up from germline, CDR1 is SGDLS and CDR2 is YYNGEE. For the CDR3, the DNA is TGTGCCAGCAGCGTAGGCCGAGACACTGAAGCTTTCTTT. Translation: CASSVGRDTEAFF.

V usage is TRBV3-1 (or the pseudogene TRBV3-2) and J usage is TRBJ2-7; 8 bases are a match to TRBD1. CDR3 size: 19 residues. With 0 bases clipped from V and 4 bases from J, the junction kept 17 bases outside the gene matches. CDR1 and CDR2 from the germline V gene are LGHDT and YNNKEL (reference sequence). The DNA of the CDR3 is TGTGCCAGCAGCCAAGAAAGTCCTGGGCAGGGGGCGCTTCTGTACGAGCAGTACTTC. Translating it yields CASSQESPGQGALLYEQYF.

This sequence joins TRBV9 and TRBJ2-1; 9 bases are a match to TRBD1. This CDR3 has 18 amino acids. Germline lookup yields CDR1 SGDLS and CDR2 YYNGEE. Trimming took 0 bases from V and 3 from J; bases not matched to a gene: 10. DNA of the CDR3: TGTGCCAGCAGCGTAGGCCACAAACGGACAGGGGTCTACAATGAGCAGTTCTTC. It yields the protein CASSVGHKRTGVYNEQFF.

The V gene is TRBV6-5, the J gene TRBJ2-2; TRBD1 matches at 11 bases. V trimming: 4 bases; J trimming: 6 bases; junction bases outside the gene matches: 7. Germline values: CDR1 MNHEY, CDR2 SVGAGI. The CDR3 is 16 amino acids. The CDR3 sequence is CASSSSGTGGPGELFF. The CDR3 coding sequence is TGTGCCAGCAGTTCCTCCGGGACAGGGGGGCCCGGGGAGCTGTTTTTT.

This rearrangement joins TRBV6-5 to TRBJ2-2, with D perhaps TRBD1 (7 bases). Germline CDR1 and CDR2: MNHEY and SVGAGI. Trimming cost V 7 bases and J 4 bases, with 16 bases left between them. The CDR3 covers 15 residues. The CDR3 DNA sequence: TGTGCCAGCACTAGCCGCCAGGGGGGCACCGGGGAGCTGTTTTTT. Amino acid sequence: CASTSRQGGTGELFF.

This sequence joins TRBV27 and TRBJ1-5, with D possibly being TRBD1 (5 bases). The germline gives CDR1 MNHEY, CDR2 SMNVEV (reference sequence). V was clipped by 0 bases and J by 3 bases, with 12 bases between them. This CDR3 contains 16 residues. CDR3 protein: CASSLSIDRLNQPQHF. CDR3 DNA sequence: TGTGCCAGCAGTTTATCGATTGACAGACTCAATCAGCCCCAGCATTTT.

V is TRBV5-1 and J is TRBJ2-3; D perhaps matches TRBD2 (6 bases). CDR1 SGHRS and CDR2 YFSETQ come from the germline V gene. The germline V and J ends were trimmed by 3 bases and 3 bases, with 23 bases remaining between them. This CDR3 has 18 residues. CDR3 sequence: CASSSGVSAGRHTDTQYF. The CDR3 DNA reads as TGCGCCAGCAGCTCGGGAGTATCAGCAGGGCGACATACAGATACGCAGTATTTT.

The rearrangement joins TRBV3-1 (or the pseudogene TRBV3-2) to TRBJ2-7; no clear D. This CDR3 spans 16 amino acids. Looked up from germline, CDR1 is LGHDT and CDR2 is YNNKEL (reference sequence). Trimming removed 0 bases at V and 0 bases at J, with 12 bases between. The CDR3 region is CASSQESYAISYEQYF. The CDR3 DNA reads TGTGCCAGCAGCCAAGAAAGCTATGCCATCTCCTACGAGCAGTACTTC.

V and J are TRBV27 and TRBJ1-1, with 9 bases aligning to TRBD1. The germline V gene encodes CDR1 MNHEY and CDR2 SMNVEV (reference sequence). The CDR3 consists of 15 residues. The trim removed 4 bases at V and 5 bases at J, leaving 8 bases unmatched. The CDR3 sequence is CASSSLQGARTEAFF. In DNA, the CDR3 is TGTGCCAGCAGTTCTCTACAGGGGGCGAGAACTGAAGCTTTCTTT.

This chain uses TRBV3-1 (or the pseudogene TRBV3-2) with TRBJ2-3; TRBD2 matches 10 bases. The CDR3 runs 16 residues. Germline assignment: CDR1 LGHDT and CDR2 YNNKEL (reference sequence). The V and J ends lost 5 bases and 6 bases, in that order; junction bases with no gene match: 11. The CDR3 spells CASSAPEREGRDTQYF. The CDR3 DNA is TGTGCCAGCAGCGCCCCTGAGCGGGAGGGCCGGGATACGCAGTATTTT.

This chain uses TRBV15 with TRBJ2-1; 7 positions agree with TRBD2. This CDR3 spans 13 amino acids. J gave up 10 bases and V 4 bases, and 7 bases lay outside the gene matches. From germline, CDR1 is LNHNV and CDR2 YYDKDF (reference sequence). The CDR3 nucleotides read TGTGCCACCAGCAAAGCACTAGCGCTAGAGCAGTTCTTC. Protein product: CATSKALALEQFF.

The V call is TRBV29-1, the J call TRBJ1-1; D is uncertain. CDR1 and CDR2 (germline): SQVTM, ANQGSEA. The V and J ends lost 4 bases and 0 bases respectively, with 9 bases between them. The CDR3 has 13 residues. The CDR3 region is CSVGRIMNTEAFF. DNA for the CDR3: TGCAGCGTTGGGCGGATTATGAACACTGAAGCTTTCTTT.

This chain uses TRBV30 with TRBJ2-1; 7 bases are a match to TRBD2. This CDR3 region has 15 residues. J gave up 1 base and V 2 bases, and 5 bases lay outside the gene matches. Germline V gives CDR1 GTSNPN, CDR2 SVGIG (reference sequence). CDR3 loop: CAWSRLADSYNEQFF. The CDR3 region has the DNA TGTGCCTGGAGTAGGCTAGCGGATTCCTACAATGAGCAGTTCTTC.

The CDR3 DNA reads as TGTGCCAGTAGTTGGGGGGCCGAGGTTGAAGCTTTCTTT. Its protein is CASSWGAEVEAFF. The V call is TRBV19, the J call TRBJ1-1; possible D gene TRBD1, 6 bases. CDR1 is LNHDA and CDR2 is SQIVND in the germline V gene (reference sequence). The V end was cut by 5 bases, the J end by 7 bases, with 14 bases between. The CDR3 length is 13 residues.

Of note for this clone: The same CDR3 arises from other DNA sequences in this sample as well. The V and J genes are TRBV7-2 and TRBJ2-1; 15 positions agree with TRBD2. V shed 4 bases and J 7 bases; nucleotides not matched to a gene: 2. Germline V gives CDR1 SGHTA, CDR2 FQGNSA. The CDR3 is 15 residues long. The chain's CDR3 is CASSSGLAGGNEQFF. For the CDR3, the DNA is TGTGCCAGCAGCTCCGGACTAGCGGGGGGGAATGAGCAGTTCTTC.

This CDR3 reads CASSIQQGWTGELFF. CDR3 DNA sequence: TGTGCCAGTAGTATCCAACAGGGTTGGACCGGGGAGCTGTTTTTT. The rearrangement links TRBV19 to TRBJ2-2; D is perhaps TRBD1 (6 bases). CDR1 and CDR2 from the germline V gene are LNHDA and SQIVND (reference sequence). This CDR3 is built from 15 residues. V was shortened by 3 bases and J by 5 bases, with 13 bases between the two germline ends. The variable domain in full, completed from reference TRBV19 and TRBJ2-2, reads DGGITQSPKYLFRKEGQNVTLSCEQNLNHDAMYWYRQDPGQGLRLIYYSQIVNDFQKGDIAEGYSVSREKKESFPLTVTSAQKNPTAFYLCASSIQQGWTGELFFGEGSRLTVL.

This chain links TRBV4-3 with TRBJ2-1, with TRBD2 matching over 10 bases. This CDR3 is built from 16 residues. V lost 3 bases, J lost 4 bases, and 6 bases stayed unmatched. CDR1 is LGHNA, CDR2 YSLEER, per germline. The CDR3, as DNA: TGCGCCAGCAGCCAGTCACGGACTAGCGGATACAATGAGCAGTTCTTC. Amino acids: CASSQSRTSGYNEQFF.

This chain links TRBV4-3 with TRBJ2-7, with 9 positions matching TRBD2. Germline CDR1 is LGHNA and CDR2 is YSLEER. The CDR3 is made up of 15 amino acids. The V and J ends lost 0 bases and 2 bases, in that order; junction bases with no gene match: 2. The CDR3 nucleotides are TGCGCCAGCAGCCAAGATCCTAGCGGGACCTACGAGCAGTACTTC. As protein: CASSQDPSGTYEQYF.

The chain carries TRBV12-3 or TRBV12-4 and TRBJ2-4; D gene ambiguous. The V end was cut by 3 bases, the J end by 8 bases, with 11 bases between. The CDR3 runs to 13 residues. The CDR3 here is CASSFKRADIQYF. The CDR3 nucleotides read TGTGCCAGCAGTTTTAAACGAGCAGACATTCAGTACTTC.

The rearrangement joins TRBV7-9 to TRBJ2-3; D remains ambiguous. CDR1 SEHNR and CDR2 FQNEAQ come from the germline V gene (reference sequence). V lost 2 bases to trimming and J lost 6 bases, with 9 bases between them. There are 13 residues in the CDR3. The CDR3 here is CASSLTVPDTQYF. Here the CDR3 DNA reads TGTGCCAGCAGCTTAACTGTTCCGGATACGCAGTATTTT. The variable domain in full, with the rest retrieved from reference TRBV7-9 and TRBJ2-3, is DTGVSQNPRHKITKRGQNVTFRCDPISEHNRLYWYRQTLGQGPEFLTYFQNEAQLEKSRLLSDRFSAERPKGSFSTLEIQRTEQGDSAMYLCASSLTVPDTQYFGPGTRLTVL.

The rearrangement links TRBV6-2 or TRBV6-3 to TRBJ2-2; 12 positions agree with TRBD2. The V segment lost 2 bases and the J segment 3 bases; nucleotides outside the gene matches: 4. CDR1 and CDR2 from the germline V gene are MNHEY and SVGEGT. The CDR3 consists of 17 residues. CDR3 in amino acids: CASSYPSGRAHTGELFF. The CDR3 coding sequence is TGTGCCAGCAGTTACCCTAGCGGGAGGGCCCACACCGGGGAGCTGTTTTTT.

The chain has TRBV24-1 and TRBJ2-1, with D perhaps being TRBD1 or TRBD2 (5 bases each). Deletions cut 9 bases from V and 6 bases from J, with 14 bases between. Germline lookup yields CDR1 KGHDR and CDR2 SFDVKD. The length of the CDR3 is 13 residues. CDR3 nucleotides: TGTGCCACCCGCGGATCAGGGACCAATGAGCAGTTCTTC. It translates to CATRGSGTNEQFF.

V is TRBV29-1 and J is TRBJ2-1; D may match TRBD1 or TRBD2 (5 bases each). The germline gives CDR1 SQVTM, CDR2 ANQGSEA. V lost 3 bases and J lost 0, with 12 bases in between. There are 15 residues in the CDR3. The CDR3 sequence is CSVDKSGSSYNEQFF. In DNA form, the CDR3 reads TGCAGCGTTGACAAATCAGGGAGCTCCTACAATGAGCAGTTCTTC.